Each of the 20 T cell receptor beta chains below was sequenced from the same sample in a study of beta chain features in type 1 diabetes. Expressed TCRB transcripts were sequenced after all isolated RNA was converted to cDNA. Only in-frame clones appear in the TCRdb table, and some are missing; sequencing was by immunoSEQ multiplex PCR. Among approximately 300,000 clones listed, approximately 10% were seen once. Specimen: naive CD4+ T cells from blood. Receptors originate from a woman aged 30 to 39 in good health.

The rearrangement joins TRBV18 to TRBJ1-5; TRBD1 might be the D (6 bases). CDR1 and CDR2 (germline): KGHSH, LQKENI. Trimming pared 4 bases from V and 3 bases from J, leaving 10 bases between. This CDR3 spans 14 amino acids. Written as DNA, the CDR3 is TGTGCCAGCTCACTAGGGACACTCAATCAGCCCCAGCATTTT. Amino acid sequence: CASSLGTLNQPQHF.

This clone turned up a few times. V usage is TRBV4-3 and J usage is TRBJ2-2, with a tentative D call TRBD1 (6 bases). The germline V gene has CDR1 LGHNA and CDR2 YSLEER. Trimming took off 2 bases at V and 4 bases at J, with 11 bases between the two ends. There are 15 residues in the CDR3. CDR3 amino acids: CASSQNPTGTGELFF. CDR3 in DNA: TGCGCCAGCAGCCAAAACCCGACAGGCACCGGGGAGCTGTTTTTT.

The chain combines TRBV10-3 with TRBJ2-7, with TRBD2 matching over 13 bases. The CDR3 loop spans 14 amino acids. The germline CDR1 and CDR2 sequences are ENHRY and SYGVKD. Unmatched junction bases numbered 12, after V lost 8 bases and J lost 11 bases. The CDR3 protein is CAIREELAGGIKYF. In DNA, the CDR3 is TGTGCCATCCGGGAGGAACTAGCGGGAGGGATAAAGTACTTC.

This chain links TRBV11-3 with TRBJ2-6; TRBD2 matches at 10 bases. Germline V CDR1 and CDR2: SGHNT, YENEEA. Trimming took 5 bases from V and 1 from J; bases not matched to a gene: 11. The CDR3 covers 19 residues. CDR3 in amino acids: CASSGLTSGKVSGANVLTF. In DNA form, the CDR3 reads TGTGCCAGCAGCGGCCTCACTAGCGGGAAGGTGTCTGGGGCCAACGTCCTGACTTTC.

This clone has only a few counts. This rearrangement joins TRBV7-2 to TRBJ2-5; 10 bases line up with TRBD2. V shed 6 bases, J shed 4 bases, and the junction held 2 bases outside the gene matches. This CDR3 contains 13 residues. Germline V CDR1 and CDR2: SGHTA, FQGNSA. DNA of the CDR3: TGTGCCAGCAGGGGACTAGCGTTAGAGACCCAGTACTTC. It is translated as CASRGLALETQYF.

The chain uses TRBV6-1 and TRBJ2-4; 7 bases are a match to TRBD2. J was trimmed by 5 bases and V by 7 bases; bases with no gene match: 8. This CDR3 contains 14 residues. CDR1 is MNHNS, CDR2 SASEGT, per germline. CDR3 protein: CASTPASGENIQYF. As DNA, the CDR3 is TGTGCCAGCACCCCGGCTAGCGGAGAAAACATTCAGTACTTC.

This clone appeared a few times. The chain uses TRBV28 and TRBJ2-5, with 8 bases matching TRBD2. This CDR3 contains 14 residues. Germline assignment: CDR1 MDHEN and CDR2 SYDVKM. Trimming removed 5 bases from V and 3 bases from J; junction bases left unmatched: 5. CDR3 coding DNA: TGTGCCAGCAGTCCCCTGGGACTAGAAGAGACCCAGTACTTC. Protein: CASSPLGLEETQYF. The complete variable domain, with remaining parts taken from reference TRBV28 and TRBJ2-5, reads DVKVTQSSRYLVKRTGEKVFLECVQDMDHENMFWYRQDPGLGLRLIYFSYDVKMKEKGDIPEGYSVSREKKERFSLILESASTNQTSMYLCASSPLGLEETQYFGPGTRLLVL.

This clone was seen only a few times. V usage is TRBV27 and J usage is TRBJ2-7, with 9 bases identical to TRBD1. The CDR3 has 13 amino acids. Unmatched junction bases numbered 5, after V lost 6 bases and J lost 5 bases. Per the germline V gene, CDR1 is MNHEY and CDR2 is SMNVEV (reference sequence). The CDR3 DNA sequence: TGTGCCAGCAGACGACAGGGGGTGGACGAGCAGTACTTC. It codes for CASRRQGVDEQYF.

This clone was detected only a few times. This chain links TRBV5-4 with TRBJ2-7; TRBD2 matches at 13 bases. The CDR3 sequence is 17 residues long. Unmatched junction bases numbered 7, after V lost 1 base and J lost 3 bases. Germline assignment: CDR1 SGHNT and CDR2 YYREEE (reference sequence). The CDR3, as DNA: TGTGCCAGCAGCTTGTCGGTACTAGCGGGAGGGAACTACGAGCAGTACTTC. It is translated as CASSLSVLAGGNYEQYF.

The CDR3 loop reads CASSTVRDRGYEQYF. In DNA form, the CDR3 reads TGTGCCAGCTCTACAGTCCGGGACAGGGGCTACGAGCAGTACTTC. The chain recombines TRBV25-1 with TRBJ2-7, with 10 bases lining up with TRBD1. The germline V gene has CDR1 MGHDK and CDR2 SYGVNS. This CDR3 contains 15 residues. J gave up 3 bases and V 8 bases, and 10 bases lay outside the gene matches.

This clone was seen a handful of times. This sequence joins TRBV30 and TRBJ2-1, with D unclear. V lost 0 bases to trimming and J lost 10 bases, with 10 bases between them. Germline CDR1 and CDR2: GTSNPN and SVGIG (reference sequence). The CDR3 runs 12 residues. This CDR3 is CAWSVLGMEQFF. Here the CDR3 DNA reads TGTGCCTGGAGTGTACTCGGTATGGAGCAGTTCTTC.

A few counts support this clone. V usage is TRBV7-2 and J usage is TRBJ2-5, with 7 bases fitting TRBD2. This CDR3 contains 16 residues. V lost 1 base and J lost 1; bases outside the gene matches: 6. CDR1 and CDR2 from the germline V gene are SGHTA and FQGNSA. The CDR3 spells CASSLVAAGPQETQYF. In DNA form, the CDR3 reads TGTGCCAGCAGCTTAGTGGCAGCGGGGCCCCAAGAGACCCAGTACTTC.

The gene calls are TRBV5-8 and TRBJ2-1; tentative D call: TRBD2 (5 bases). Germline-derived CDR1 and CDR2 are SGHTS and YDEGEE. This CDR3 has 13 amino acids. V shed 2 bases and J shed 8 bases, with 11 bases lying between them. Here the CDR3 DNA reads TGTGCCAGCAGCTTAGCCCGGCGGGATGAGCAGTTCTTC. It codes for CASSLARRDEQFF.

This chain uses TRBV7-2 with TRBJ2-7, with 7 bases aligning to TRBD2. Trimming cost V 4 bases and J 3 bases; bases outside gene matches: 9. The length of the CDR3 is 15 residues. CDR1 is SGHTA and CDR2 is FQGNSA in the germline V gene. The CDR3 spells CASSSGASGFYEQYF. Here the CDR3 DNA reads TGTGCCAGCAGCTCCGGGGCTAGCGGCTTCTACGAGCAGTACTTC.

This rearrangement joins TRBV20-1 to TRBJ2-3, with a weak D call TRBD2 (6 bases). The CDR3 covers 11 residues. V was clipped by 4 bases and J by 8 bases, with 10 bases between them. Germline V CDR1 and CDR2: DFQATT, SNEGSKA (reference sequence). For the CDR3, the DNA is TGCAGTGCTAAGGGAGGAGGTACGCAGTATTTT. Amino acids: CSAKGGGTQYF.

V is TRBV7-9 and J is TRBJ2-1, with D tentatively TRBD2 (5 bases). CDR3 size: 13 residues. Per the germline V gene, CDR1 is SEHNR and CDR2 is FQNEAQ (reference sequence). The germline V and J ends were trimmed by 3 bases and 6 bases, with 9 bases remaining between them. CDR3 protein: CASSFSSPNEQFF. The CDR3 DNA reads as TGTGCCAGCAGCTTTTCTAGCCCCAATGAGCAGTTCTTC. Full variable domain (outside the CDR3, taken from reference TRBV7-9 and TRBJ2-1): DTGVSQNPRHKITKRGQNVTFRCDPISEHNRLYWYRQTLGQGPEFLTYFQNEAQLEKSRLLSDRFSAERPKGSFSTLEIQRTEQGDSAMYLCASSFSSPNEQFFGPGTRLTVL.

The J gene is TRBJ2-1, the V gene TRBV9, with 7 bases that match TRBD2. The V segment lost 0 bases and the J segment 0 bases; nucleotides outside the gene matches: 0. In germline, CDR1 is SGDLS, CDR2 YYNGEE. The CDR3 is made up of 15 amino acids. CDR3 coding DNA: TGTGCCAGCAGCGTAGGGGACTACTCCTACAATGAGCAGTTCTTC. The encoded protein is CASSVGDYSYNEQFF.

J is TRBJ2-1 and V is TRBV6-4; 9 nucleotides align to TRBD2. Trimming removed 3 bases from V and 7 bases from J; junction bases left unmatched: 4. CDR1 and CDR2 from the germline V gene are MRHNA and SNTAGT. This CDR3 comprises 14 residues. CDR3 sequence reads: CASSEGLAGNEQFF. The CDR3 DNA reads TGTGCCAGCAGTGAGGGACTAGCTGGAAATGAGCAGTTCTTC.

A word on this clone: This sample also contains other DNA sequences that code for the same CDR3. The chain recombines TRBV19 with TRBJ1-4; 9 bases are a match to TRBD1. V trimming: 9 bases; J trimming: 4 bases; junction bases outside the gene matches: 6. The CDR3 length is 14 residues. Germline values: CDR1 LNHDA, CDR2 SQIVND (reference sequence). The CDR3 reads CASSTGQGNEKLFF. The CDR3 DNA reads TGTGCCAGCAGCACGGGACAGGGTAATGAAAAACTGTTTTTT.

The chain is built from TRBV4-2 and TRBJ2-3; TRBD2 matches at 9 bases. With V trimmed by 5 bases and J by 0 bases, 3 bases remained unmatched. Germline CDR1 and CDR2: LGHNA and YNFKEQ. This CDR3 region has 15 residues. CDR3 amino acids: CASSLGLASTDTQYF. CDR3 DNA sequence: TGTGCCAGCAGCTTGGGACTAGCTAGCACAGATACGCAGTATTTT.